This entry lists 32 T cell receptor beta chains sequenced from one sample in a study of blood T cell repertoires in COVID-19 (dated by TCRdb to the early 2020s). The library was made by the immunoSEQ multiplex PCR assay. This immuneACCESS table, as held by TCRdb, lists in-frame sequences with V and J called but not all clones. Of the missing ones, under half trace to an unresolved V gene in checked studies; the others have no known cause. Across this sample there are approximately 210,000 clones, with 65% to 85% seen only once. Roughly 2.9% of the sample belongs to the ten largest clones. Sequences were obtained from peripheral blood. Receptors were obtained from a man in his forties or fifties with active or convalescent COVID-19.

This clone was observed a single time. The V gene is TRBV11-2, the J gene TRBJ1-5; 10 positions agree with TRBD1. The germline V gene has CDR1 SGHAT and CDR2 FQNNGV. The CDR3 covers 15 residues. With 1 base clipped from V and 7 bases from J, the junction kept 4 bases outside the gene matches. The CDR3 sequence is CASSLAGTGDQPQHF. The CDR3 DNA reads as TGTGCCAGCAGCTTAGCGGGGACAGGGGACCAGCCCCAGCATTTT.

The chain carries TRBV10-2 and TRBJ2-3; a weak D match, TRBD1 (6 bases). Germline CDR1 is WSHSY and CDR2 is SAAADI. V dropped 3 bases and J dropped 0 bases, with 10 bases sitting between them. The CDR3 sequence is 15 residues long. The DNA for the CDR3 is TGCGCCAGCAGTGAACAGGGAAGGAGCACAGATACGCAGTATTTT. This encodes CASSEQGRSTDTQYF.

The chain recombines TRBV3-1 (or the pseudogene TRBV3-2) with TRBJ2-1, with TRBD2 identical over 15 bases. CDR1 is LGHDT, CDR2 YNNKEL, per germline (reference sequence). CDR3 length: 18 residues. V shed 6 bases, J shed 2 bases, and the junction held 8 bases outside the gene matches. The CDR3 nucleotides read TGTGCCAGCAGTCCCGGACTAGCGGGGGGGCTGGCCTACAATGAGCAGTTCTTC. It specifies CASSPGLAGGLAYNEQFF.

In DNA, the CDR3 is TGTGCCAGCAAAGGGGTAGCGGCTGACAATGAGCAGTTCTTC. It translates to CASKGVAADNEQFF. The rearrangement uses TRBV2 and TRBJ2-1, with D maybe TRBD2 (6 bases). CDR1 SNHLY and CDR2 FYNNEI come from the germline V gene. V was cut by 7 bases and J by 5 bases, with 15 bases left in between. The CDR3 consists of 14 residues.

The V call is TRBV6-5, the J call TRBJ2-1, with TRBD1 matching over 10 bases. V shed 5 bases and J 6 bases; nucleotides not matched to a gene: 4. Germline loops: CDR1 MNHEY, CDR2 SVGAGI. This CDR3 comprises 14 residues. The CDR3, as DNA: TGTGCCAGCAGTCTTCGGACAGGGGGCAATGAGCAGTTCTTC. Residues: CASSLRTGGNEQFF.

This clone was seen a handful of times. The chain carries TRBV4-1 and TRBJ1-4, with 8 bases fitting TRBD1. Germline CDR1 MGHRA, CDR2 YSYEKL. There are 15 residues in the CDR3. The V and J ends lost 7 bases and 7 bases, in that order; junction bases with no gene match: 11. This chain's CDR3 is CASMKTGARGEKLFF. As DNA, the CDR3 is TGCGCCAGCATGAAGACAGGGGCGCGGGGTGAAAAACTGTTTTTT.

V gene TRBV5-1 combines with J gene TRBJ1-4; the match to TRBD1 covers 7 bases. CDR3 size: 15 residues. Per the germline V gene, CDR1 is SGHRS and CDR2 is YFSETQ. After removal of 4 bases from V and 8 bases from J, the junction contained 11 bases not matched to a gene. CDR3: CASSPATGSDEKLFF. Written as DNA, the CDR3 is TGCGCCAGCAGCCCGGCGACAGGGTCGGACGAAAAACTGTTTTTT.

The chain uses TRBV6-1 and TRBJ2-7; D may be TRBD1 (6 bases). This CDR3 has 12 amino acids. Per germline, CDR1 MNHNS and CDR2 SASEGT. V was pared by 2 bases and J by 5 bases, with 7 bases between. The CDR3 loop is CASSENRDEQYF. CDR3 bases: TGTGCCAGCAGTGAAAACAGGGACGAGCAGTACTTC.

V usage is TRBV9 and J usage is TRBJ2-5, with a weak D call TRBD1 (5 bases). The CDR3 consists of 13 residues. CDR1 SGDLS and CDR2 YYNGEE come from the germline V gene. V was pared by 4 bases and J by 5 bases, with 12 bases between. CDR3 sequence (DNA): TGTGCCAGCAGCCCAGGGAACTTCGAGACCCAGTACTTC. Translation gives CASSPGNFETQYF.

This clone was seen ten or more times. The chain links TRBV30 to TRBJ1-4, with D hard to call. V was shortened by 2 bases and J by 6 bases, with 10 bases between the two germline ends. This CDR3 comprises 13 residues. Germline lookup yields CDR1 GTSNPN and CDR2 SVGIG (reference sequence). Written as DNA, the CDR3 is TGTGCCTGGAGTCCGTCCGGTTATGAAAAACTGTTTTTT. Translated: CAWSPSGYEKLFF.

The chain uses TRBV18 and TRBJ1-1; D gene uncertain. Trimming stripped 0 bases from V and 6 bases from J, with 17 bases between. CDR1 and CDR2 (germline): KGHSH, LQKENI. The CDR3 runs to 16 residues. CDR3 DNA sequence: TGTGCCAGCTCACCACCCGATCGAACGGGTATTGCTGAAGCTTTCTTT. As protein: CASSPPDRTGIAEAFF.

The V and J genes are TRBV10-1 and TRBJ2-1, with 7 bases matching TRBD2. This CDR3 has 15 residues. Per germline, CDR1 WNHNN and CDR2 SYGVQD (reference sequence). Trimming took 2 bases from V and 0 from J; bases not matched to a gene: 1. DNA of the CDR3: TGCGCCAGCAGTGAGCTAGCGGACTCCTACAATGAGCAGTTCTTC. Translating gives CASSELADSYNEQFF.

The J gene is TRBJ2-3, the V gene TRBV7-2; 9 bases are shared with TRBD2. Germline CDR1 and CDR2: SGHTA and FQGNSA. This CDR3 has 15 residues. Unmatched junction bases numbered 5, after V lost 2 bases and J lost 5 bases. Here the CDR3 DNA reads TGTGCCAGCAGCTTATTGCGGGGGGGTAGAGATACGCAGTATTTT. Its protein is CASSLLRGGRDTQYF.

The rearrangement uses TRBV10-3 and TRBJ2-7, with unresolved D. This CDR3 contains 14 residues. Germline values: CDR1 ENHRY, CDR2 SYGVKD. V gave up 2 bases and J gave up 5 bases, with 13 bases separating them. DNA of the CDR3: TGTGCCATCAGTGAGACGCTAGAGCTCCACGAGCAGTACTTC. This sequence encodes CAISETLELHEQYF.

This chain uses TRBV9 with TRBJ1-4; 7 bases line up with TRBD1. This CDR3 is 18 amino acids long. Germline V gene sequence: CDR1 SGDLS, CDR2 YYNGEE. With V trimmed by 3 bases and J by 0 bases, 11 bases remained unmatched. CDR3 in amino acids: CASSEGPGQFATNEKLFF. CDR3 nucleotide sequence: TGTGCCAGCAGCGAGGGACCGGGACAGTTTGCAACTAATGAAAAACTGTTTTTT. The whole variable domain, filled in from reference TRBV9 and TRBJ1-4, reads DSGVTQTPKHLITATGQRVTLRCSPRSGDLSVYWYQQSLDQGLQFLIQYYNGEERAKGNILERFSAQQFPDLHSELNLSSLELGDSALYFCASSEGPGQFATNEKLFFGSGTQLSVL.

The chain is built from TRBV19 and TRBJ1-1; no clear D gene. The CDR3 runs to 11 residues. V lost 1 base to trimming and J lost 8 bases, with 5 bases between them. CDR1 LNHDA and CDR2 SQIVND come from the germline V gene (reference sequence). CDR3 in DNA: TGTGCCAGTAGTATAGCCTACGAAGCTTTCTTT. Protein: CASSIAYEAFF.

The gene calls are TRBV7-9 and TRBJ2-1; D gene unclear. Germline V gene lookup returns CDR1 SEHNR and CDR2 FQNEAQ (reference sequence). With 1 base removed from V and 1 base from J, the gap between germline ends came to 8 bases. The CDR3 has 15 amino acids. DNA for the CDR3: TGTGCCAGCAGCTTAGGAGCGCCATCCTACAATGAGCAGTTCTTC. Its translation: CASSLGAPSYNEQFF. The full variable domain, completed using reference TRBV7-9 and TRBJ2-1, is DTGVSQNPRHKITKRGQNVTFRCDPISEHNRLYWYRQTLGQGPEFLTYFQNEAQLEKSRLLSDRFSAERPKGSFSTLEIQRTEQGDSAMYLCASSLGAPSYNEQFFGPGTRLTVL.

This clone was picked up a small number of times. The chain joins TRBV7-9 to TRBJ1-2; D call uncertain. The CDR3 has 13 residues. V lost 5 bases and J 8 bases, leaving 15 bases between the germline ends. Germline V gene data show CDR1 as SEHNR and CDR2 as FQNEAQ (reference sequence). Here the CDR3 DNA reads TGTGCCAGCAGCCCAAGTGGGCTACGGGGCTACACCTTC. As protein: CASSPSGLRGYTF. Using reference TRBV7-9 and TRBJ1-2 for the parts outside the CDR3, the full variable domain is DTGVSQNPRHKITKRGQNVTFRCDPISEHNRLYWYRQTLGQGPEFLTYFQNEAQLEKSRLLSDRFSAERPKGSFSTLEIQRTEQGDSAMYLCASSPSGLRGYTFGSGTRLTVV.

This chain joins TRBV28 and TRBJ1-6, with 9 bases aligning to TRBD1. This CDR3 spans 16 amino acids. Germline CDR1 MDHEN, CDR2 SYDVKM. J gave up 4 bases and V 4 bases, and 5 bases lay outside the gene matches. The chain's CDR3 is CASSSQGALYNSPLHF. CDR3 nucleotides: TGTGCCAGCAGTTCACAGGGGGCCCTATATAATTCACCCCTCCACTTT.

The chain is built from TRBV4-1 and TRBJ2-1, with TRBD2 identical over 8 bases. This CDR3 comprises 15 residues. Germline V gene data show CDR1 as MGHRA and CDR2 as YSYEKL. V was clipped by 4 bases and J by 7 bases; unmatched bases: 9. DNA of the CDR3: TGCGCCAGCAGCCCCGATCTAGCGGGTCGTAATGAGCAGTTCTTC. It encodes CASSPDLAGRNEQFF.

The V gene is TRBV19, the J gene TRBJ1-1; D gene uncertain. The CDR3 is 14 residues long. Germline CDR1 LNHDA, CDR2 SQIVND (reference sequence). V lost 3 bases, J lost 0 bases, and 8 bases lay in between. The CDR3, as DNA: TGTGCCAGTAGTATGCGGCGGATGAACACTGAAGCTTTCTTT. Its protein product is CASSMRRMNTEAFF.

V usage is TRBV30 and J usage is TRBJ2-6; no definite D call. Looked up from germline, CDR1 is GTSNPN and CDR2 is SVGIG (reference sequence). Trimming removed 2 bases from V and 4 bases from J, with 6 bases in between. This CDR3 region has 13 residues. CDR3 sequence (DNA): TGTGCCTGGAGTACAGCCGGGGCCAACGTCCTGACTTTC. Its protein product is CAWSTAGANVLTF.

This chain uses TRBV28 with TRBJ1-2; a possible D gene is TRBD1 (5 bases). Germline assignment: CDR1 MDHEN and CDR2 SYDVKM. The CDR3 length is 14 residues. V lost 7 bases, J lost 6 bases, and 18 bases lay in between. The CDR3 nucleotides read TGTGCCAGCACCCTCACGACAGTGGGCGATGGCTACACCTTC. It is translated as CASTLTTVGDGYTF.

The V call is TRBV5-1, the J call TRBJ1-4; 10 bases map to TRBD1. Germline trimming cut 4 bases from V and 8 bases from J; bases unmatched to any gene: 8. Germline-derived CDR1 and CDR2 are SGHRS and YFSETQ. This CDR3 is 15 amino acids long. The CDR3: CASSPRQGAKEKLFF. The DNA for the CDR3 is TGCGCCAGCAGCCCACGACAGGGGGCGAAAGAAAAACTGTTTTTT.

This clone was counted between two and nine times. The chain joins TRBV19 to TRBJ2-1; 12 bases fit TRBD2. Per the germline V gene, CDR1 is LNHDA and CDR2 is SQIVND (reference sequence). Unmatched junction bases numbered 8, after V lost 5 bases and J lost 9 bases. There are 15 residues in the CDR3. The CDR3 nucleotides read TGTGCCAGTAGTTGGGCTAGCGGGGGGGCCGGTGAGCAGTTCTTC. Encoded protein: CASSWASGGAGEQFF.

This chain links TRBV18 with TRBJ1-3; the D gene is possibly TRBD1 (5 bases). Trimming removed 3 bases at V and 0 bases at J, with 12 bases between. Germline V gene data show CDR1 as KGHSH and CDR2 as LQKENI. CDR3 length equals 16 residues. The CDR3 coding sequence is TGTGCCAGCTCACCTACAGGACGGATCTCTGGAAACACCATATATTTT. This translates into CASSPTGRISGNTIYF.

The chain joins TRBV19 to TRBJ2-7; tentatively, D is TRBD2 (6 bases). V lost 7 bases and J 1 base, leaving 17 bases between the germline ends. In germline, CDR1 is LNHDA, CDR2 SQIVND (reference sequence). The CDR3 covers 15 residues. As DNA, the CDR3 is TGTGCCAGTACGGAGGGAAAGGGCCCATCCTACGAGCAGTACTTC. This sequence encodes CASTEGKGPSYEQYF.

The chain joins TRBV3-1 (or the pseudogene TRBV3-2) to TRBJ1-2; possibly TRBD1 for D (6 bases). The germline V gene encodes CDR1 LGHDT and CDR2 YNNKEL (reference sequence). With 1 base removed from V and 3 bases from J, the gap between germline ends came to 9 bases. This CDR3 contains 14 residues. The CDR3 loop is CASSQVDRDYGYTF. The CDR3 DNA sequence: TGTGCCAGCAGCCAAGTGGACAGAGACTATGGCTACACCTTC.

This clone was observed a single time. The chain is built from TRBV6-1 and TRBJ1-3, with D hard to call. The germline V gene encodes CDR1 MNHNS and CDR2 SASEGT. Trimming took off 4 bases at V and 4 bases at J, with 17 bases between the two ends. The CDR3 covers 16 residues. CDR3 DNA sequence: TGTGCCAGCAGTGCCGCGCTCGGGAGAGGAGGAAACACCATATATTTT. This gives the protein CASSAALGRGGNTIYF.

The chain carries TRBV5-1 and TRBJ2-7; 16 nucleotides match TRBD2. Germline assignment: CDR1 SGHRS and CDR2 YFSETQ. Trimming at V came to 4 bases and at J to 7 bases, leaving 11 bases not matched to a gene. The CDR3 runs to 17 residues. In DNA, the CDR3 is TGCGCCAGCAGCCCGGGGGGACTAGCGGGAGGGCCAGGAGAGCAGTACTTC. It is translated as CASSPGGLAGGPGEQYF.

The rearrangement links TRBV5-8 to TRBJ1-2; 9 bases match TRBD1. The germline V gene encodes CDR1 SGHTS and CDR2 YDEGEE. Trimming cost V 4 bases and J 3 bases; bases outside gene matches: 7. CDR3 length equals 15 residues. CDR3 protein: CASSPWTGEDYGYTF. CDR3 nucleotides: TGTGCCAGCAGCCCATGGACAGGGGAAGACTATGGCTACACCTTC.

This clone was picked up a small number of times. V is TRBV6-5 and J is TRBJ1-1; 10 nucleotides match TRBD1. Germline lookup yields CDR1 MNHEY and CDR2 SVGAGI. This CDR3 contains 16 residues. The junction had 5 bases not matched to a gene; V was cut back by 2 bases and J by 2 bases. CDR3: CASSYLRTGGNTEAFF. The CDR3 bases are TGTGCCAGCAGTTACCTTCGGACAGGGGGAAACACTGAAGCTTTCTTT.